The 30 T cell receptor beta chains below come from one sample, sequenced in a study of T cell repertoires in cytomegalovirus infection. TCRdb itself ran the reads through MiXCR, one entry per CDR3 protein. The table has roughly 700,000 distinct CDR3 sequences, around 35% seen once; the top ten hold around a sixth. These receptors have no identified antigens. The source was cultured PBMCs, collected from culture after CMV antigen stimulation. The receptors come from a human donor in good health (CMV status not recorded). Some clones in this sample may be carry-over from other donors' samples.

The J gene is TRBJ1-1, the V gene TRBV4-1, with D maybe TRBD1 (6 bases). V gave up 1 base and J gave up 2 bases, with 11 bases separating them. The CDR3 sequence is 15 residues long. Germline CDR1 MGHRA, CDR2 YSYEKL. The CDR3, as DNA: TGCGCCAGCAGCCAAGGACAGGCCTCCAACACTGAAGCTTTCTTT. This sequence encodes CASSQGQASNTEAFF.

This clonotype was recorded a few times. Because the CDR3 is missing its conserved closing phenylalanine or tryptophan, this is likely a read error. The DNA is omitted, as the CDR3 cannot be located on it reliably, and the CDR3 follows TCRdb's listing. The rearrangement links TRBV12-3 or TRBV12-4 to TRBJ2-7; the DNA was not used to check the table's D call, TRBD2. Termini included, the CDR3 measures 11 amino acids. CDR3 in amino acids: CASTLGTSGTN.

CDR3 sequence: CASTQGELGEQYF. For the CDR3, the DNA is TGTGCCAGCACCCAGGGGGAGCTGGGCGAGCAGTACTTC. The rearrangement joins TRBV6-5 to TRBJ2-7; 7 nucleotides agree with TRBD1. Germline CDR1 and CDR2: MNHEY and SVGAGI. The CDR3 contains 13 residues. V shed 7 bases and J 6 bases; nucleotides not matched to a gene: 9.

With respect to this clonotype: Sequence at one end of the junction differs from germline and may be a read error. This sequence joins TRBV27 and TRBJ1-1, with D maybe TRBD1 (5 bases). The CDR3 is 17 residues long. CDR1 MNHEY and CDR2 SMNVEV come from the germline V gene (reference sequence). CDR3 in amino acids: CVSSLSKFRQINTEAFF. The DNA of the CDR3 is TGTGTCAGCAGTTTATCGAAATTTCGACAGATCAACACTGAAGCTTTCTTT.

About this clonotype: The junction departs from germline at one end; a sequencing error may be responsible. The rearrangement joins TRBV6-1 to TRBJ2-5; 8 bases agree with TRBD2. The CDR3 totals 12 residues. Germline V CDR1 and CDR2: MNHNS, SASEGT. The CDR3 coding sequence is TGTGGCAGCTGGTCTAGCGGGCCGCCCCAGTACTTC. This codes for CGSWSSGPPQYF.

This clonotype was found once. The chain employs TRBV4-1 and TRBJ1-5; unclear D gene. V was shortened by 4 bases and J by 3 bases, with 16 bases between the two germline ends. The CDR3 is made up of 16 amino acids. Per the germline V gene, CDR1 is MGHRA and CDR2 is YSYEKL. The CDR3 DNA reads as TGCGCCAGCAGCCTTTCCCTCATGTCCCCCAATCAGCCCCAGCATTTT. It codes for CASSLSLMSPNQPQHF.

This clonotype was detected ten times or more. V and J are TRBV7-2 and TRBJ2-5; D unresolved. The germline gives CDR1 SGHTA, CDR2 FQGNSA. V was trimmed by 3 bases and J by 5 bases, leaving 7 bases between them. The CDR3 contains 12 residues. The CDR3 coding sequence is TGTGCCAGCAGCTTGCAACTGGAGACCCAGTACTTC. This encodes CASSLQLETQYF.

V is TRBV6-5 and J is TRBJ2-7; D perhaps matches TRBD2 (5 bases). V lost 7 bases to trimming and J lost 4 bases, with 14 bases between them. Germline loops: CDR1 MNHEY, CDR2 SVGAGI. The CDR3 sequence is 13 residues long. This CDR3 is CASTPLAGYEQYF. The CDR3 DNA reads TGTGCCAGCACCCCCCTAGCCGGGTACGAGCAGTACTTC.

This chain links TRBV7-2 with TRBJ1-6; D is ambiguous. CDR3 length: 16 amino acids. CDR1 and CDR2 (germline): SGHTA, FQGNSA. V was pared by 5 bases and J by 6 bases, with 17 bases between. CDR3 sequence: CASSPASTALNSPLHF. As DNA, the CDR3 is TGTGCCAGCAGCCCAGCCAGTACGGCCCTTAATTCACCCCTCCACTTT.

The chain is built from TRBV5-1 and TRBJ2-5, with TRBD1 matching over 9 bases. The CDR3 is made up of 14 amino acids. Germline V gives CDR1 SGHRS, CDR2 YFSETQ. V lost 4 bases, J lost 5 bases, and 6 bases stayed unmatched. CDR3 loop: CASSGQGQWETQYF. The CDR3 DNA reads as TGCGCCAGCAGCGGACAGGGGCAGTGGGAGACCCAGTACTTC.

This chain connects TRBV27 to TRBJ2-3; TRBD2 aligns across 8 bases. The V and J ends lost 2 bases and 3 bases, in that order; junction bases with no gene match: 10. The CDR3 length is 17 residues. Germline V gives CDR1 MNHEY, CDR2 SMNVEV (reference sequence). The CDR3: CASSLGASGYATDTQYF. The CDR3 DNA reads as TGTGCCAGCAGTTTAGGGGCTAGCGGGTATGCGACAGATACGCAGTATTTT.

The sample holds one count of this clonotype. The J gene is TRBJ2-5, the V gene TRBV20-1, with D tentatively TRBD2 (5 bases). The CDR3 loop spans 14 amino acids. V lost 4 bases, J lost 1 base, and 13 bases lay in between. Germline CDR1 DFQATT, CDR2 SNEGSKA (reference sequence). The CDR3 nucleotides are TGCAGTGCTATCGCAGCGGACCCCCAAGAGACCCAGTACTTC. This translates into CSAIAADPQETQYF.

There are many counts of this clonotype. V is TRBV11-2 and J is TRBJ2-3, with 14 bases that match TRBD2. The germline gives CDR1 SGHAT, CDR2 FQNNGV. The CDR3 totals 16 residues. V gave up 1 base and J gave up 4 bases; unmatched junction bases: 1. The CDR3 nucleotides read TGTGCCAGCAGCTTAGCGACTAGCGGGAGGGCAGATACGCAGTATTTT. Translation gives CASSLATSGRADTQYF.

The count of this clonotype is one. The chain employs TRBV12-3 or TRBV12-4 and TRBJ2-4; D is possibly TRBD1 (6 bases). Trimming took off 6 bases at V and 0 bases at J, with 18 bases between the two ends. This CDR3 comprises 17 residues. Written as DNA, the CDR3 is TGTGCCAGCAGAGGAATCGGACGAGGGGGAGCCAAAAACATTCAGTACTTC. Protein: CASRGIGRGGAKNIQYF.

This clonotype has a handful of counts. The chain is built from TRBV7-6 and TRBJ2-1; possibly TRBD2 for D (6 bases). V lost 2 bases and J lost 5, with 22 bases in between. The CDR3 covers 18 residues. Germline V CDR1 and CDR2: SGHVS, FNYEAQ. In DNA, the CDR3 is TGTGCCAGCAGCTTATGGCCCTTTGGAGGGGCCGGGAACAATGAGCAGTTCTTC. Translated: CASSLWPFGGAGNNEQFF.

This clonotype was seen a handful of times. The rearrangement joins TRBV2 to TRBJ1-4; TRBD1 matches 7 bases. V dropped 4 bases and J dropped 0; count of bases not matched to a gene: 2. The germline gives CDR1 SNHLY, CDR2 FYNNEI. The CDR3 extends over 15 amino acids. The CDR3 DNA follows: TGTGCCAGCAGTGTTCAGGGGGCAACTAATGAAAAACTGTTTTTT. As protein: CASSVQGATNEKLFF.

This clonotype was seen only a few times. J is TRBJ2-6 and V is TRBV6-2 or TRBV6-3, with D perhaps being TRBD1 or TRBD2 (5 bases each). Trimming shortened V by 7 bases and J by 1 base, and 20 bases separated the two germline ends. The CDR3 has 18 residues. The V gene's germline CDR1 is MNHEY and CDR2 SVGEGT. The CDR3 DNA reads as TGTGCCAGCAAAGCGGCAGGGCGTCATGTTTCTGGGGCCAACGTCCTGACTTTC. Translating gives CASKAAGRHVSGANVLTF.

This clonotype was seen a handful of times. This chain uses TRBV7-2 with TRBJ2-1; D possibly corresponds to TRBD1 (6 bases). The CDR3 length is 12 residues. V was trimmed by 7 bases and J by 6 bases, leaving 10 bases between them. Germline V CDR1 and CDR2: SGHTA, FQGNSA. Here the CDR3 reads CASNIRGNEQFF. The DNA of the CDR3 is TGTGCCAGCAACATCAGGGGCAATGAGCAGTTCTTC.

The sample holds many counts of this clonotype. The chain recombines TRBV7-2 with TRBJ2-6; a weak D match, TRBD1 (6 bases). Trimming pared 7 bases from V and 1 base from J, leaving 11 bases between. The germline CDR1 and CDR2 sequences are SGHTA and FQGNSA. CDR3 length: 15 amino acids. The CDR3 DNA sequence: TGTGCCAGCAACCTTGGACAGTCTGGGGCCAACGTCCTGACTTTC. It is translated as CASNLGQSGANVLTF.

The CDR3 region has the DNA TGCGCCAGCAGCCAAAAATCTTTGGGCACTGAAGCTTTCTTT. The encoded protein is CASSQKSLGTEAFF. This chain connects TRBV4-1 to TRBJ1-1; no clear D gene. Trimming cost V 2 bases and J 4 bases, with 11 bases left between them. This CDR3 has 14 amino acids. Germline CDR1 is MGHRA and CDR2 is YSYEKL.

In this sample, this clonotype turned up once. The V gene is TRBV18, the J gene TRBJ2-3, with D uncertain. The ends were cut back, 2 bases at V and 7 bases at J, with 16 bases in the middle. Germline V gene data show CDR1 as KGHSH and CDR2 as LQKENI. The CDR3 runs 15 residues. Here the CDR3 DNA reads TGTGCCAGCTCACCAGACGGCTGGCGGCTAAATACGCAGTATTTT. This translates into CASSPDGWRLNTQYF.

The sample holds a few counts of this clonotype. V usage is TRBV12-5 and J usage is TRBJ2-3, with a tentative D call TRBD2 (6 bases). This CDR3 region has 17 residues. Germline loops: CDR1 LGHNT, CDR2 FRNRAP. V dropped 3 bases and J dropped 4 bases, with 20 bases sitting between them. The CDR3 loop is CASGFALGRDGPDTQYF. The CDR3 DNA reads TGTGCTAGTGGTTTCGCCCTCGGGCGGGACGGACCAGATACGCAGTATTTT.

This chain connects TRBV19 to TRBJ1-2; D may be TRBD1 (6 bases). Trimming shortened V by 10 bases and J by 6 bases, and 18 bases separated the two germline ends. The V gene's germline CDR1 is LNHDA and CDR2 SQIVND (reference sequence). The CDR3 is 13 residues long. CDR3 coding DNA: TGTGCCACTCGTTGTCAACAGGGAGATGGCTACACCTTC. As protein: CATRCQQGDGYTF.

The CDR3 loop reads CASQWAGEKLFF. In DNA, the CDR3 is TGTGCCAGCCAGTGGGCGGGTGAAAAACTGTTTTTT. The V and J genes are TRBV28 and TRBJ1-4; no clear D gene. CDR3 length: 12 amino acids. V was cut by 8 bases and J by 7 bases, with 11 bases left in between. The germline V gene encodes CDR1 MDHEN and CDR2 SYDVKM.

The chain uses TRBV11-2 and TRBJ2-7; D is ambiguous. The CDR3 loop spans 13 amino acids. Trimming removed 5 bases from V and 3 bases from J, with 11 bases in between. CDR1 and CDR2 (germline): SGHAT, FQNNGV. CDR3 bases: TGTGCCAGCAGCGTACCGGGTTTCTACGAGCAGTACTTC. Translated, it gives CASSVPGFYEQYF.

This chain links TRBV27 with TRBJ1-3, with D possibly matching TRBD1 (5 bases). The germline V gene has CDR1 MNHEY and CDR2 SMNVEV (reference sequence). The V and J ends lost 4 bases and 12 bases respectively, with 16 bases between them. The length of the CDR3 is 13 residues. As DNA, the CDR3 is TGTGCCAGCAGTTCCACGGCGAGAAGGGGCATATATTTT. Protein product: CASSSTARRGIYF.

The V and J genes are TRBV5-3 and TRBJ2-2; no reliable D call. TRBV5-3 is annotated as an ORF whose role is uncertain. Trimming cost V 8 bases and J 5 bases, with 13 bases left between them. The CDR3 is 13 amino acids. CDR3 in amino acids: CASSAWMTGELFF. CDR3 bases: TGTGCCAGCAGCGCTTGGATGACCGGGGAGCTGTTTTTT.

V is TRBV2 and J is TRBJ1-6, with unresolved D. Trimming took 6 bases from V and 8 from J, leaving 8 bases between them. Germline CDR1 is SNHLY and CDR2 is FYNNEI. CDR3 length: 12 residues. CDR3: CASRPADSPLHF. CDR3 nucleotide sequence: TGTGCCAGCAGACCTGCCGATTCACCCCTCCACTTT.

This clonotype has just a few counts. This chain connects TRBV7-8 to TRBJ2-3; 9 bases are a match to TRBD1. Trimming cost V 5 bases and J 3 bases; bases outside gene matches: 12. This CDR3 is 17 amino acids long. Germline V gene data show CDR1 as SGHVS and CDR2 as FQNEAQ. The CDR3 coding sequence is TGTGCCAGCAGCCACTATGGGTTGGACAGGGGTACAGATACGCAGTATTTT. Translation: CASSHYGLDRGTDTQYF.

The table lists this clonotype with a few counts. The chain couples TRBV6-6 to TRBJ2-1; 7 positions match TRBD1. CDR1 MNHNY and CDR2 SVGAGI come from the germline V gene (reference sequence). The CDR3 is 15 amino acids. In nucleotides, the CDR3 is TGTGCAACAAGGGCGACAGGGTCCTCCTACAATGAGCAGTTCTTC. Its translation is CATRATGSSYNEQFF.